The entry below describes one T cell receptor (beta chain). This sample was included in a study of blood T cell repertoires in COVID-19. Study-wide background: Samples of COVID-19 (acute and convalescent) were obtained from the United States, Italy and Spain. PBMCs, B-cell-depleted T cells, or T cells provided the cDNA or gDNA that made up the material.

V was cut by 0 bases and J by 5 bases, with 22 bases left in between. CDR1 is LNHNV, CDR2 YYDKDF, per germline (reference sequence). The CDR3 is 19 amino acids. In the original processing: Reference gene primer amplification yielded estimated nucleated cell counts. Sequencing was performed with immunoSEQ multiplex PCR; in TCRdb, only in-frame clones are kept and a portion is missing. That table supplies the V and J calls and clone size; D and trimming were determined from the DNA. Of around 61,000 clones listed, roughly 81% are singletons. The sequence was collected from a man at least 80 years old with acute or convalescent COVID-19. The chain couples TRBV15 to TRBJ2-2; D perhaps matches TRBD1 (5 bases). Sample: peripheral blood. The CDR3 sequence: CATSREDGLGVILTGELFF. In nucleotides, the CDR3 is TGTGCCACCAGCAGAGAAGATGGGCTAGGGGTTATTCTGACCGGGGAGCTGTTTTTT.